These 13 T cell receptor beta chains were sequenced from one sample in a study of CD8+ T cells in alopecia areata (dated by TCRdb to the late 2010s). The library was prepared using the immunoSEQ multiplex PCR assay. For TCR sequencing, RNA was extracted from every sample and reverse transcribed into cDNA to serve as template. TCRdb re-hosts the immuneACCESS table, in-frame sequences only. Its copies lack some clones; in the studies checked, an unresolved V gene accounts for under half of them, and the cause for the rest is not known. The sample profile shows just over 150,000 clones; less than 70% of them were found once. Approximately 0.91% of the sample comes from the top ten. The time point label, read with the paper, signifies: roughly 27 days on oral tofacitinib. The treatment or condition label, as the study defines it: oral pan-JAK inhibitor, 5-10 mg twice daily. Sequencing was performed on CD4+ T cells sorted from blood, taken at week 4, from a patient treated with tofacitinib. These receptor sequences come from a human donor with alopecia areata.

The chain links TRBV29-1 to TRBJ1-1; 7 bases match TRBD1. From germline, CDR1 is SQVTM and CDR2 ANQGSEA. The CDR3 totals 13 residues. V was pared by 6 bases and J by 4 bases, with 8 bases of the junction left unmatched. In DNA form, the CDR3 reads TGCAGCGTAGCTACGGGACAGACCACTGAAGCTTTCTTT. It is translated as CSVATGQTTEAFF.

The genes are TRBV5-4 and TRBJ2-7; TRBD2 is a possible D gene (6 bases). Germline values: CDR1 SGHNT, CDR2 YYREEE (reference sequence). The CDR3 runs 12 residues. V was cut by 4 bases and J by 6 bases, with 11 bases left in between. CDR3 amino acids: CASSPWRGEQYF. For the CDR3, the DNA is TGTGCCAGCAGCCCTTGGAGGGGCGAGCAGTACTTC. The whole variable domain, remainder taken from reference TRBV5-4 and TRBJ2-7, is ETGVTQSPTHLIKTRGQQVTLRCSSQSGHNTVSWYQQALGQGPQFIFQYYREEENGRGNFPPRFSGLQFPNYSSELNVNALELDDSALYLCASSPWRGEQYFGPGTRLTVT.

This clone has just one count. The chain links TRBV15 to TRBJ1-2, with no clear D. From germline, CDR1 is LNHNV and CDR2 YYDKDF (reference sequence). Trimming took off 5 bases at V and 7 bases at J, with 14 bases between the two ends. The CDR3 has 13 residues. The CDR3 reads CATSLERRRGYTF. The CDR3 DNA reads TGTGCCACCAGCCTAGAGCGCCGACGTGGCTACACCTTC.

V gene TRBV5-1 combines with J gene TRBJ1-5; tentative D call: TRBD1 (5 bases). V lost 0 bases and J 9 bases, leaving 13 bases between the germline ends. CDR3 size: 14 residues. Germline assignment: CDR1 SGHRS and CDR2 YFSETQ. The CDR3 protein is CASSLDPGAGPQHF. The CDR3 DNA reads TGCGCCAGCAGCTTGGACCCCGGGGCAGGGCCCCAGCATTTT.

This clone was observed a handful of times. The V gene is TRBV30, the J gene TRBJ2-3; D not resolved. CDR3 length: 14 amino acids. Germline V gives CDR1 GTSNPN, CDR2 SVGIG (reference sequence). V was cut by 1 base and J by 1 base, with 9 bases left in between. The CDR3 here is CAWSEGPGTDTQYF. In nucleotides, the CDR3 is TGTGCCTGGAGTGAGGGTCCTGGCACAGATACGCAGTATTTT. Drawing the rest from reference TRBV30 and TRBJ2-3, the complete variable domain is SQTIHQWPATLVQPVGSPLSLECTVEGTSNPNLYWYRQAAGRGLQLLFYSVGIGQISSEVPQNLSASRPQDRQFILSSKKLLLSDSGFYLCAWSEGPGTDTQYFGPGTRLTVL.

CDR3 in amino acids: CASSLGGQGSSPLHF. The DNA of the CDR3 is TGTGCCAGCAGCTTAGGGGGACAGGGGAGTTCACCCCTCCACTTT. The chain has TRBV5-4 and TRBJ1-6; 10 positions agree with TRBD1. From germline, CDR1 is SGHNT and CDR2 YYREEE (reference sequence). V was pared by 2 bases and J by 9 bases, with 5 bases of the junction left unmatched. The CDR3 runs 15 residues.

The CDR3 protein is CASSRVYNEQFF. The CDR3 nucleotides read TGTGCCAGCAGCCGGGTTTACAATGAGCAGTTCTTC. This chain uses TRBV5-6 with TRBJ2-1; D is undetermined. The germline V gene encodes CDR1 SGHDT and CDR2 YYEEEE. V gave up 4 bases and J gave up 4 bases, with 6 bases separating them. The CDR3 runs to 12 residues.

The V and J genes are TRBV5-4 and TRBJ2-1; D is uncertain. This CDR3 region has 15 residues. The germline V gene encodes CDR1 SGHNT and CDR2 YYREEE (reference sequence). V was trimmed by 1 base and J by 5 bases, leaving 13 bases between them. CDR3 in DNA: TGTGCCAGCAGCTTGTCGGTGGCTACCAACAATGAGCAGTTCTTC. Its translation is CASSLSVATNNEQFF.

The chain links TRBV11-3 to TRBJ2-5, with 7 bases matching TRBD1. The V segment lost 3 bases and the J segment 5 bases; nucleotides outside the gene matches: 12. The CDR3 sequence is 16 residues long. Germline CDR1 reads SGHNT; CDR2 reads YENEEA. The DNA for the CDR3 is TGTGCCAGCAGCTTGGTTGCGACAGGGAATTTGGAGACCCAGTACTTC. Protein product: CASSLVATGNLETQYF.

V usage is TRBV6-5 and J usage is TRBJ1-2, with 9 bases that match TRBD1. Germline CDR1 reads MNHEY; CDR2 reads SVGAGI. V dropped 5 bases and J dropped 6; count of bases not matched to a gene: 7. This CDR3 region has 14 residues. For the CDR3, the DNA is TGTGCCAGCAGTCGACCGGGACAGGGCGATGGCTACACCTTC. Its translation: CASSRPGQGDGYTF.

There are a few counts of this clone. V is TRBV25-1 and J is TRBJ1-5; D gene unclear. The CDR3 totals 13 residues. The V end lost 3 bases, the J end lost 3 bases, and 6 bases lay between the germline ends. Per germline, CDR1 MGHDK and CDR2 SYGVNS. As DNA, the CDR3 is TGTGCCAGCAGTGACGGAATCAATCAGCCCCAGCATTTT. Translating gives CASSDGINQPQHF.

This clone was detected a few times. The chain combines TRBV6-5 with TRBJ2-6, with D hard to call. The germline V gene encodes CDR1 MNHEY and CDR2 SVGAGI. The CDR3 has 14 residues. V shed 3 bases and J shed 5 bases, with 8 bases lying between them. CDR3: CASSYLGWANVLTF. DNA for the CDR3: TGTGCCAGCAGTTATTTGGGCTGGGCCAACGTCCTGACTTTC.

This chain uses TRBV5-1 with TRBJ1-4; D ambiguous. The germline gives CDR1 SGHRS, CDR2 YFSETQ. Trimming shortened V by 6 bases and J by 8 bases, and 20 bases separated the two germline ends. The CDR3 length is 15 residues. CDR3 bases: TGCGCCAGCAACCGAGGAGACACCCAAGGGGAAAAACTGTTTTTT. It yields the protein CASNRGDTQGEKLFF.